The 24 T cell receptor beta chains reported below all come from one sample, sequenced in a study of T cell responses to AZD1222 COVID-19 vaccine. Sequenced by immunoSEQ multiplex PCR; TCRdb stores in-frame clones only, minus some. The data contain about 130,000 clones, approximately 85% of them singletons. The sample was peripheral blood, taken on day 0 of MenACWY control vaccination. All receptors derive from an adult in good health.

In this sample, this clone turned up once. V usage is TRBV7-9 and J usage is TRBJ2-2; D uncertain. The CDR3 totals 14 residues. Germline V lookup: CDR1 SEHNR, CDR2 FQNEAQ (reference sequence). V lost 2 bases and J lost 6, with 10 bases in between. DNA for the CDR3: TGTGCCAGCAGCTTACTCAGTTTGGCCGGGGAGCTGTTTTTT. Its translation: CASSLLSLAGELFF.

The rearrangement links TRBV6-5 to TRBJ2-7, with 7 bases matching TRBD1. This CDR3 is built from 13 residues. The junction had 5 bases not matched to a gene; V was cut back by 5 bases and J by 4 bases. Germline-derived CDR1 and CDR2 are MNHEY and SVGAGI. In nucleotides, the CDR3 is TGTGCCAGCAGTCCCAGGGGGTTATACGAGCAGTACTTC. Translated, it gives CASSPRGLYEQYF.

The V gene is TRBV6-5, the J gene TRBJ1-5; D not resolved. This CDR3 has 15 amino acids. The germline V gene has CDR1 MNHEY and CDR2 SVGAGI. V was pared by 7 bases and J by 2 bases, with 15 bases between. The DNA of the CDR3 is TGTGCCAGCAAGTTTCGGCAACAAGGCAATCAGCCCCAGCATTTT. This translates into CASKFRQQGNQPQHF.

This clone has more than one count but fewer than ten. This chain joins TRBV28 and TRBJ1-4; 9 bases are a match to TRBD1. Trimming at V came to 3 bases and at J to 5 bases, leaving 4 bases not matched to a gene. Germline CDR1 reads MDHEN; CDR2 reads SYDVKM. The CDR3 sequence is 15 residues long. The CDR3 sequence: CASSFLGQGNEKLFF. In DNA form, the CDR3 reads TGTGCCAGCAGTTTCCTAGGACAGGGGAATGAAAAACTGTTTTTT.

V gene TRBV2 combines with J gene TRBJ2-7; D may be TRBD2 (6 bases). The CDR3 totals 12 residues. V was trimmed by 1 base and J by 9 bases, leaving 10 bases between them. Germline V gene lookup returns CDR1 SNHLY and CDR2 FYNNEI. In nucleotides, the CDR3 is TGTGCCAGCAGTGAAGGGAGGGGCGTGCAGTACTTC. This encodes CASSEGRGVQYF.

CDR3 nucleotide sequence: TGTGCCAGCAGTTTCGGCGTCAAAACCTACGAGCAGTACTTC. Protein product: CASSFGVKTYEQYF. The chain couples TRBV27 to TRBJ2-7; the D is unclear. This CDR3 comprises 14 residues. V lost 3 bases and J lost 2, with 11 bases in between. Germline CDR1 is MNHEY and CDR2 is SMNVEV (reference sequence).

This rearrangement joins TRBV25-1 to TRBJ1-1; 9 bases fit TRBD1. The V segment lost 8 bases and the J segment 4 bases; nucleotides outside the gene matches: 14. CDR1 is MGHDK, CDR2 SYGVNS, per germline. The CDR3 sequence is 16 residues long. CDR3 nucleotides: TGTGCCAGCCGTATGTTTACAGGGGGCAAAAGCACTGAAGCTTTCTTT. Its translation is CASRMFTGGKSTEAFF.

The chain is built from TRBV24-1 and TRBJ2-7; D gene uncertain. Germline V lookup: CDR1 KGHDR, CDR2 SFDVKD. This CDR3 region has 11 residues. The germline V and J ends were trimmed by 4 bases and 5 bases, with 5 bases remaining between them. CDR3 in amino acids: CATSDSDEQYF. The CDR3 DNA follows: TGTGCCACCAGTGACAGTGACGAGCAGTACTTC.

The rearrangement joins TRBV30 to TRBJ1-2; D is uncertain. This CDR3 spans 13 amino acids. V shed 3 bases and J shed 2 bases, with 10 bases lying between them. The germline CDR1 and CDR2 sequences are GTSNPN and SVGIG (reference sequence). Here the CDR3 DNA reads TGTGCCTGGAGCCGGCTTGAGAACTATGGCTACACCTTC. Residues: CAWSRLENYGYTF.

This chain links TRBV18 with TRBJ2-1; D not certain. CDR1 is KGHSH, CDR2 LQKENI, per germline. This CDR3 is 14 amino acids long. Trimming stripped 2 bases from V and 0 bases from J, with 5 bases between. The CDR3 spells CASSPGGSYNEQFF. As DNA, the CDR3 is TGTGCCAGCTCACCAGGCGGCTCCTACAATGAGCAGTTCTTC.

The CDR3 spells CASSFKGGAGNTIYF. DNA of the CDR3: TGTGCCAGCAGCTTTAAGGGCGGGGCTGGAAACACCATATATTTT. The chain carries TRBV7-9 and TRBJ1-3, with D hard to call. Germline values: CDR1 SEHNR, CDR2 FQNEAQ (reference sequence). The CDR3 is 15 residues long. The V gene lost 3 bases and the J gene lost 2 bases, with 11 bases spanning the gap.

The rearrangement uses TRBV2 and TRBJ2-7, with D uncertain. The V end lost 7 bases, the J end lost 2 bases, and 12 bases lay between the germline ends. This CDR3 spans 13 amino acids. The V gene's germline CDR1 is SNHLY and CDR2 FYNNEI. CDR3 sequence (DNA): TGTGCCAGCAATTTGGGCTTTACCTACGAGCAGTACTTC. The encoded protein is CASNLGFTYEQYF.

DNA for the CDR3: TGTGCCATCAGTGAGTCCAGAGACAGGGGAGTTGGCTACACCTTC. It yields the protein CAISESRDRGVGYTF. The chain uses TRBV10-3 and TRBJ1-2; 8 nucleotides agree with TRBD1. The CDR3 contains 15 residues. Germline V CDR1 and CDR2: ENHRY, SYGVKD. V lost 0 bases to trimming and J lost 7 bases; unmatched junction nucleotides: 7.

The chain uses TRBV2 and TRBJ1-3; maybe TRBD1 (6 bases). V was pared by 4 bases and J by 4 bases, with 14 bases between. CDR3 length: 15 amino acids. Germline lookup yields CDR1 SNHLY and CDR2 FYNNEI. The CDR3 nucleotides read TGTGCCAGCAGTGCCCGACAGGACGCGGGAAACACCATATATTTT. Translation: CASSARQDAGNTIYF.

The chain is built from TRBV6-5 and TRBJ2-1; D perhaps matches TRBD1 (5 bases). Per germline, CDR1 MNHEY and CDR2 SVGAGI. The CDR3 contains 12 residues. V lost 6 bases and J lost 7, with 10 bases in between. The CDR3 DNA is TGTGCCAGCAGCCGCTCAGGGAATGAGCAGTTCTTC. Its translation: CASSRSGNEQFF.

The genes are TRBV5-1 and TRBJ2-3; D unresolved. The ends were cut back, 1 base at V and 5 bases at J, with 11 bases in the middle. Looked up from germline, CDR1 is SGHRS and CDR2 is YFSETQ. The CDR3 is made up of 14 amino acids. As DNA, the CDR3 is TGCGCCAGCAGCTTGACCGATAGGAGAGATACGCAGTATTTT. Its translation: CASSLTDRRDTQYF.

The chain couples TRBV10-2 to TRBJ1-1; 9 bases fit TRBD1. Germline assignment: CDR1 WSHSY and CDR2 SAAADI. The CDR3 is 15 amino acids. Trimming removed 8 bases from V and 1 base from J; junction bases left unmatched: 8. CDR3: CASVAGTGSNTEAFF. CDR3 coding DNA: TGCGCCAGCGTAGCAGGGACAGGGTCGAACACTGAAGCTTTCTTT.

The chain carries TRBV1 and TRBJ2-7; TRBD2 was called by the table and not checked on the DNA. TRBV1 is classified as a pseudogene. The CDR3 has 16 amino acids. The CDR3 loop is CTSSQEAGLASYEQYF. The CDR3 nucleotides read TGCACCAGCAGCCAAGAGGCCGGACTGGCAAGCTACGAGCAGTACTTC.

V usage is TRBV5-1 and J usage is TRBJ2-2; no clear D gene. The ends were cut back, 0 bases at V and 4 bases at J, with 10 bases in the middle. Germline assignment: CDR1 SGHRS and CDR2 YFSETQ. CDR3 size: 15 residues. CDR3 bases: TGCGCCAGCAGCTTGGGTAACAGCCCCACCGGGGAGCTGTTTTTT. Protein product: CASSLGNSPTGELFF.

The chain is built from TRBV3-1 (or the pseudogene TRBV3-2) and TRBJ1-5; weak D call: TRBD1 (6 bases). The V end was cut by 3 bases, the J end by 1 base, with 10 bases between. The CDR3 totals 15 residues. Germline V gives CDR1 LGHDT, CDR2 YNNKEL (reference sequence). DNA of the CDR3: TGTGCCAGCAGCCAGGAACAGGGAAGCAATCAGCCCCAGCATTTT. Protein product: CASSQEQGSNQPQHF.

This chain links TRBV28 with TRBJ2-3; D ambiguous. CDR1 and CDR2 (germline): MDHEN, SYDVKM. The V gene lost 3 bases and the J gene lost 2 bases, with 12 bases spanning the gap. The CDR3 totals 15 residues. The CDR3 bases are TGTGCCAGCAGTTTTCCGGGCGGTAACACAGATACGCAGTATTTT. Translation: CASSFPGGNTDTQYF. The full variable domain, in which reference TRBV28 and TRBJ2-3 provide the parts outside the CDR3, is DVKVTQSSRYLVKRTGEKVFLECVQDMDHENMFWYRQDPGLGLRLIYFSYDVKMKEKGDIPEGYSVSREKKERFSLILESASTNQTSMYLCASSFPGGNTDTQYFGPGTRLTVL.

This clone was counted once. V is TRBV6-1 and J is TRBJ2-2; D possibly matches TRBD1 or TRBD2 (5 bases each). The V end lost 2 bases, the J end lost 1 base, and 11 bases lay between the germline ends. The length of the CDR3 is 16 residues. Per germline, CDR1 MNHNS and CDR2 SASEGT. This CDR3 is CASSEQGVRNTGELFF. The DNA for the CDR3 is TGTGCCAGCAGTGAACAGGGAGTCAGGAACACCGGGGAGCTGTTTTTT.

This CDR3 reads CASSGWRDRGHEKLFF. The CDR3 DNA reads as TGTGCCAGCAGCGGGTGGAGGGACAGGGGGCATGAAAAACTGTTTTTT. The chain combines TRBV21-1 with TRBJ1-4; TRBD1 is taken as the D call from the table, unchecked against the DNA. TRBV21-1 is classified as a pseudogene. The CDR3 covers 16 residues.

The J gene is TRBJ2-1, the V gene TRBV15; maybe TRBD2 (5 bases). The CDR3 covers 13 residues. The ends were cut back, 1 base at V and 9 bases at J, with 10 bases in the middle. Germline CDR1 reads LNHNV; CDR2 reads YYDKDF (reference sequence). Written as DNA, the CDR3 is TGTGCCACCAGCAGAGTTCCGGGATTTGAGCAGTTCTTC. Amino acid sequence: CATSRVPGFEQFF.